This T cell receptor (beta chain) appears in the sequencing data of a study of blood T cell repertoires in COVID-19. For the study at large: Sources were T cells, B-cell-depleted T cells, or PBMCs; the material itself was cDNA or gDNA.

The trim removed 7 bases at V and 2 bases at J, leaving 11 bases unmatched. CDR3 length: 15 amino acids. Germline V gene data show CDR1 as MDHEN and CDR2 as SYDVKM. TCRdb's table, derived via immunoSEQ multiplex PCR, lists solely in-frame clones and lacks some. Of tens of thousands of clones detected, roughly 82% appear once; the ten largest clones hold approximately 25%. The sample was peripheral blood. The source is a woman aged 80 or over with acute or convalescent COVID-19. V is TRBV28 and J is TRBJ2-7; 7 bases map to TRBD1. In nucleotides, the CDR3 is TGTGCCAGCACCATCACCCGGGACAGACCCTACGAGCAGTACTTC. Translating it yields CASTITRDRPYEQYF.